The sequence of this TCR beta chain was determined in a study of shared clonotypes between healthy human individuals. Study-wide context: Every donor yielded three CD4 naive, three CD4 memory, two CD8 naive and one CD8 memory plate. The study's findings and limits: Unshared clonotypes carried lower generation probabilities than those common to all four donors.

Original data processing: ImmunoSEQ sequences covered only the junction and lacked quality scores; filtering therefore differed. The data were produced by immunoSEQ multiplex PCR, yet TCRdb's version contains in-frame clones alone and is incomplete. That table gives V, J and clone size, and the DNA gave D and trimming. The data show hundreds of thousands of clones, about 74% seen once. To note about this clone: The target antigen is unknown.

Germline lookup yields CDR1 MNHNS and CDR2 SASEGT. V lost 2 bases and J lost 11, with 19 bases in between. The length of the CDR3 is 15 residues. The sample taken for sequencing was memory CD4+ T cells sorted from blood. This sample's subset: CD45RA-negative fraction. The clonotype comes from a woman in her 30s in good health. The V and J genes are TRBV6-1 and TRBJ1-5, with unresolved D. The CDR3 DNA follows: TGTGCCAGCAGTGAAAGGGTCTCGGGGTTCAGGACCCAGCATTTT. Translated, it gives CASSERVSGFRTQHF.